Listed here are 16 T cell receptor beta chains from one sample, sequenced in a study of graft-versus-host responses after intestinal transplantation. Their antigens are not known. The protocol was immunoSEQ multiplex PCR, while the TCRdb copy is restricted to in-frame clones and leaves out a portion. Of more than 65,000 clones listed, roughly 90% are singletons. This material consisted of unstimulated CD8+ T cells sorted from spleen or lymph node cells, taken before transplant. All receptors come from a human donor who was the organ donor for an intestinal transplant.

This clone appeared a single time. V is TRBV7-2 and J is TRBJ1-6; D perhaps matches TRBD1 (6 bases). The V gene's germline CDR1 is SGHTA and CDR2 FQGNSA. CDR3 length: 16 amino acids. The ends were cut back, 5 bases at V and 1 base at J, with 12 bases in the middle. The DNA for the CDR3 is TGTGCCAGCAGCCTTACAGGGATGTCCTATAATTCACCCCTCCACTTT. Translation gives CASSLTGMSYNSPLHF.

This chain uses TRBV10-2 with TRBJ2-3; 8 nucleotides match TRBD1. The germline V gene encodes CDR1 WSHSY and CDR2 SAAADI. The CDR3 is made up of 15 amino acids. V shed 4 bases, J shed 3 bases, and the junction held 6 bases outside the gene matches. In nucleotides, the CDR3 is TGCGCCAGCAGTGGATCAGGGGGCGGAACAGATACGCAGTATTTT. Its translation is CASSGSGGGTDTQYF.

The rearrangement links TRBV27 to TRBJ2-7; unclear D gene. V was pared by 5 bases and J by 0 bases, with 8 bases between. This CDR3 contains 13 residues. Per the germline V gene, CDR1 is MNHEY and CDR2 is SMNVEV (reference sequence). The chain's CDR3 is CASSLTRSYEQYF. The CDR3 coding sequence is TGTGCCAGCAGTCTAACGCGCTCCTACGAGCAGTACTTC.

This rearrangement joins TRBV30 to TRBJ1-2; possible D gene TRBD1, 5 bases. Germline V gene data show CDR1 as GTSNPN and CDR2 as SVGIG (reference sequence). V lost 5 bases and J 7 bases, leaving 17 bases between the germline ends. The CDR3 has 13 residues. The CDR3 DNA is TGTGCCTGGGATTCTCTTTGGGGCTCTGGCTACACCTTC. This translates into CAWDSLWGSGYTF. Supplemented by reference TRBV30 and TRBJ1-2, the full variable domain reads SQTIHQWPATLVQPVGSPLSLECTVEGTSNPNLYWYRQAAGRGLQLLFYSVGIGQISSEVPQNLSASRPQDRQFILSSKKLLLSDSGFYLCAWDSLWGSGYTFGSGTRLTVV.

This chain connects TRBV14 to TRBJ2-2; 11 bases line up with TRBD2. Germline loops: CDR1 SGHDN, CDR2 FVKESK. The CDR3 is 15 amino acids. V gave up 5 bases and J gave up 6 bases; unmatched junction bases: 5. CDR3 DNA sequence: TGTGCCAGCAGCATTAGCGGGGGGGCCGCCGGGGAGCTGTTTTTT. It codes for CASSISGGAAGELFF.

The chain links TRBV7-2 to TRBJ1-3; 7 nucleotides align to TRBD1. The CDR3 spans 17 residues. Germline lookup yields CDR1 SGHTA and CDR2 FQGNSA. J was trimmed by 0 bases and V by 4 bases; bases with no gene match: 9. The CDR3 is CASSYLPGQYSGNTIYF. CDR3 DNA sequence: TGTGCCAGCAGCTATTTACCGGGACAGTACTCTGGAAACACCATATATTTT.

This rearrangement joins TRBV4-2 to TRBJ1-1, with 8 bases lining up with TRBD1. V trimming: 6 bases; J trimming: 6 bases; junction bases outside the gene matches: 6. The germline gives CDR1 LGHNA, CDR2 YNFKEQ. The CDR3 covers 13 residues. This chain's CDR3 is CASRQPGQAEAFF. CDR3 coding DNA: TGTGCCAGCAGGCAACCGGGACAGGCTGAAGCTTTCTTT.

The genes are TRBV5-1 and TRBJ2-7; no definite D call. The V and J ends lost 0 bases and 3 bases respectively, with 7 bases between them. CDR1 SGHRS and CDR2 YFSETQ come from the germline V gene. The CDR3 has 13 amino acids. CDR3 in DNA: TGCGCCAGCAGCTTGGCCCGCGGCTACGAGCAGTACTTC. It codes for CASSLARGYEQYF.

The V gene is TRBV28, the J gene TRBJ2-1; 9 bases fit TRBD2. The junction had 0 bases not matched to a gene; V was cut back by 2 bases and J by 7 bases. The germline V gene encodes CDR1 MDHEN and CDR2 SYDVKM. The CDR3 extends over 13 amino acids. The CDR3 here is CASSLLAGNEQFF. CDR3 nucleotides: TGTGCCAGCAGTTTACTAGCGGGGAATGAGCAGTTCTTC.

This clone was picked up a small number of times. The V and J genes are TRBV4-3 and TRBJ1-3; 8 nucleotides line up with TRBD1. This CDR3 comprises 17 residues. After removal of 4 bases from V and 1 base from J, the junction contained 9 bases not matched to a gene. Germline loops: CDR1 LGHNA, CDR2 YSLEER. The CDR3 DNA follows: TGCGCCAGCAGCCCACAAGCAGGGGGCGCGTCTGGAAACACCATATATTTT. This encodes CASSPQAGGASGNTIYF.

The J gene is TRBJ2-7, the V gene TRBV27; the match to TRBD1 covers 7 bases. The J segment lost 3 bases and the V segment lost 4 bases, leaving 6 bases of the junction unmatched. The CDR3 has 14 residues. Germline V gene data show CDR1 as MNHEY and CDR2 as SMNVEV (reference sequence). The CDR3, as DNA: TGTGCCAGCAGTTCTCGGACAGGCTACTACGAGCAGTACTTC. Translated, it gives CASSSRTGYYEQYF.

The gene calls are TRBV5-1 and TRBJ2-7, with D possibly matching TRBD1 (5 bases). Germline CDR1 SGHRS, CDR2 YFSETQ. The CDR3 runs 14 residues. V gave up 0 bases and J gave up 5 bases, with 12 bases separating them. The CDR3, as DNA: TGCGCCAGCAGCTTGGCGGCAGGGCGAGACGAGCAGTACTTC. Its translation: CASSLAAGRDEQYF.

V gene TRBV6-1 combines with J gene TRBJ1-2, with 7 bases identical to TRBD1. Germline-derived CDR1 and CDR2 are MNHNS and SASEGT. V shed 0 bases and J 8 bases; nucleotides not matched to a gene: 15. The CDR3 length is 17 residues. The CDR3 DNA reads as TGTGCCAGCAGTGAAGCTTACCGGGACAGATCCCCTATAGGCTACACCTTC. Protein product: CASSEAYRDRSPIGYTF.

The V and J genes are TRBV5-1 and TRBJ2-3, with D maybe TRBD2 (5 bases). V lost 0 bases and J 2 bases, leaving 10 bases between the germline ends. This CDR3 is built from 15 residues. In germline, CDR1 is SGHRS, CDR2 YFSETQ. The CDR3 nucleotides read TGCGCCAGCAGCTTGGTTCCGGGGAACACAGATACGCAGTATTTT. Translation: CASSLVPGNTDTQYF.

V usage is TRBV28 and J usage is TRBJ2-2, with 10 nucleotides matching TRBD2. The V and J ends lost 6 bases and 5 bases, in that order; junction bases with no gene match: 12. This CDR3 is built from 17 residues. The germline V gene has CDR1 MDHEN and CDR2 SYDVKM. This CDR3 is CASSALELAGFTGELFF. DNA of the CDR3: TGTGCCAGCAGCGCTCTTGAACTAGCGGGGTTTACCGGGGAGCTGTTTTTT.

This clone was observed once. CDR3 sequence: CASSEGVGANVLTF. The CDR3 nucleotides are TGTGCCAGCAGTGAAGGGGTTGGGGCCAACGTCCTGACTTTC. The chain is built from TRBV6-4 and TRBJ2-6, with D possibly TRBD1 on 5 matching bases. Germline loops: CDR1 MRHNA, CDR2 SNTAGT. The CDR3 runs 14 residues. Trimming pared 3 bases from V and 3 bases from J, leaving 6 bases between.